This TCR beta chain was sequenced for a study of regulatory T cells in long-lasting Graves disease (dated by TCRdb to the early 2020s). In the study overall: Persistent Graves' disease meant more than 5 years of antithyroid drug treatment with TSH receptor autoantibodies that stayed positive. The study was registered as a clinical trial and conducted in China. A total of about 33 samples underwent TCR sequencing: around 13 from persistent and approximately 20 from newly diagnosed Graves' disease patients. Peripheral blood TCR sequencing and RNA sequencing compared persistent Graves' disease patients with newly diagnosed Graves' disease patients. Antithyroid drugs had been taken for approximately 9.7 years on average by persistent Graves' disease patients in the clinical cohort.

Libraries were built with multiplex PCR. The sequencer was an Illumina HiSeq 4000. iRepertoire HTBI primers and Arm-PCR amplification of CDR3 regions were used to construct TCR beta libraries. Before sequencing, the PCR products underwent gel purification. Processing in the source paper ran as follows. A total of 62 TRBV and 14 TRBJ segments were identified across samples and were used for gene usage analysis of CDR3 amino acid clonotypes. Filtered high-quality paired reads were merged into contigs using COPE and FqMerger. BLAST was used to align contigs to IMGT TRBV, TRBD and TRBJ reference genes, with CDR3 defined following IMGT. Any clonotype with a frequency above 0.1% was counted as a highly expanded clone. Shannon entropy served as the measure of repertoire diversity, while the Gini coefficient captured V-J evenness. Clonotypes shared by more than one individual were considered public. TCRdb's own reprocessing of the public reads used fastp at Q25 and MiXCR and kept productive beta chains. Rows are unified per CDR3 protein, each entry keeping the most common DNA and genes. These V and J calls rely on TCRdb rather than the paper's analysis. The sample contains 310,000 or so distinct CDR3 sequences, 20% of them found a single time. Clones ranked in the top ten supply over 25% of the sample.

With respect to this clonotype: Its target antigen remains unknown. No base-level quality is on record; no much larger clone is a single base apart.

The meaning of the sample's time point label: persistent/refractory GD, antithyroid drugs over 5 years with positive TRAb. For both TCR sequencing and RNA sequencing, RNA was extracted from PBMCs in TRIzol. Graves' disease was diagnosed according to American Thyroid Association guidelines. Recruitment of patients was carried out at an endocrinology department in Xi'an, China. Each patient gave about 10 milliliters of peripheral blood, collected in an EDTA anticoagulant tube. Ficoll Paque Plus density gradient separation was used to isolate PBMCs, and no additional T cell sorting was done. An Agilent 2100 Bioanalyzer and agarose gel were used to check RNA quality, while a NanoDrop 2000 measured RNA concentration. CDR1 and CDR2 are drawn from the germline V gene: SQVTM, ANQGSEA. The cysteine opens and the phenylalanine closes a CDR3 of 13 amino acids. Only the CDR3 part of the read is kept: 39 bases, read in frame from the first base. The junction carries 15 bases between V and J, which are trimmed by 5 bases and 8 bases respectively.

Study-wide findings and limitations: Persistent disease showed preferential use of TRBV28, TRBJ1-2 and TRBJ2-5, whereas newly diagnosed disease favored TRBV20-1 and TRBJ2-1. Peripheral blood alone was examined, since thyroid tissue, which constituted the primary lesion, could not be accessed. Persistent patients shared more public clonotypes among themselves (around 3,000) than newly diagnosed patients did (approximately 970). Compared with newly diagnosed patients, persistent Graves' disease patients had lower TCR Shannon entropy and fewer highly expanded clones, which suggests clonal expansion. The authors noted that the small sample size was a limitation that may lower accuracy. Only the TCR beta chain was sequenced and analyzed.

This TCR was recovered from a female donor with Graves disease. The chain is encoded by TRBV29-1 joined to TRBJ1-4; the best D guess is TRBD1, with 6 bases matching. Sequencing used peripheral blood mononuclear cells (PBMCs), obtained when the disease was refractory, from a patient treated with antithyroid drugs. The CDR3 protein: CSVSRGFGEKLFF. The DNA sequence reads TGCAGCGTTTCCAGGGGTTTTGGCGAAAAACTGTTTTTT. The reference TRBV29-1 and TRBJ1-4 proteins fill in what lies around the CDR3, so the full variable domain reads SAVISQKPSRDICQRGTSLTIQCQVDSQVTMMFWYRQQPGQSLTLIATANQGSEATYESGFVIDKFPISRPNLTFSTLTVSNMSPEDSSIYLCSVSRGFGEKLFFGSGTQLSVL.